Listed here is a single TCR beta chain. Its antigen is currently not known. No quality values exist for individual bases; no much larger clone is one base distant. Sample time point, as interpreted from the label and publication: late sampling 161 to 241 days after vaccination in a few convalescent patients. Positive SARS-CoV-2 PCR tests in the convalescent patients dated from March to December 2020, before Alpha, Beta and Delta variants emerged in the United States. Ficoll-Paque Plus gradient centrifugation was used to isolate PBMCs from whole blood, and the isolated PBMCs were then either used fresh or cryopreserved at -140C. The sample belongs to a study of vaccination and CD4 T cells after COVID-19 (dated by TCRdb to the early 2020s). Study-level background: SARS-CoV-2 positivity had been established in the convalescent patients by nasal swab PCR, and mild disease was recorded in about 9 of these patients and severe disease in one. Six males and four females were included in the convalescent cohort, with two Hispanic individuals, seven Caucasians, two Asians and one multiracial person represented. Each participant got two doses of either the Pfizer-BioNTech BNT162b2 vaccine (n=8) or the Moderna mRNA-1273 vaccine (n=2). Post-COVID blood samples from convalescent patients were collected a median of about 100 days after diagnosis, with a range of 35 to 161 days. The time from the second vaccine dose to post-vaccine blood sampling had a median of approximately 72 days and ranged from about 14 to 241 days. A few convalescent patients were sampled both early after vaccination (day 14) and late after vaccination (days 161 to 241). In under twelve COVID-19 convalescent patients and a few infection-naive healthy vaccine recipients, researchers compared the spike-specific CD4+ TCR repertoire from before mRNA vaccination with the repertoire from after. Results and caveats for the whole study, not just this receptor: Among convalescent patients, a median about 87% of the SARS-CoV-2-reactive clones seen after vaccination appeared only after vaccination, which suggests priming specific to the vaccine. Of the vaccine-specific clones found in convalescent patients, nearly all (304 of 307) were mono-reactive for SARS-CoV-2 spike instead of being cross-reactive with common cold coronaviruses. The study included relatively few convalescent patients and did not analyze early timepoints after natural infection. An increase in the median number of SARS-CoV-2-reactive clonotypes from approximately 20 after infection to roughly 38 after vaccination was observed, but the change was not found to be significant.

V sheds 7 bases and J sheds 3 bases, leaving 7 bases between their ends. CDR1 and CDR2 were assigned from the germline V gene as MNHNS and SASEGT. The CDR3, cysteine through phenylalanine, is 11 amino acids long. CDR3 DNA is the only sequence kept; it has 33 bases, read in frame from the first base. To prepare the library, PCR was applied. TCRdb records Illumina iSeq 100 as the sequencer. Processing in the source paper ran as follows. Non-productive sequences were removed, and CDR3s not starting with C, not ending with F or W, or shorter than 7 amino acids were discarded. CDR3 homology was assessed with Levenshtein distances (stringdist) and unrooted phylogenetic trees (ape) in R version 3.6.1. TCRdb's own reprocessing of the public reads used fastp at Q25 and MiXCR and kept productive beta chains. Each entry is one CDR3 protein sequence, shown with its most common DNA and genes. In this record, the V and J calls reflect TCRdb's handling and not the investigators' own analysis. This sample is represented by roughly 28,000 distinct CDR3 sequences; roughly 50% of them were singletons. 5.8% of the sample belongs to the ten largest clones.

Sequencing used CD4+ T cells from blood, obtained about 7 months after SARS-CoV-2 vaccination. This receptor was taken from a human donor who had recovered from COVID-19. The V and J segments used are TRBV6-1 and TRBJ2-7, with the D gene tentatively TRBD1 or TRBD2, based on 6 matching bases in each. The CDR3 loop reads CASKGGYEQYF. The nucleotide sequence reads as follows: TGTGCCAGCAAGGGGGGCTACGAGCAGTACTTC.